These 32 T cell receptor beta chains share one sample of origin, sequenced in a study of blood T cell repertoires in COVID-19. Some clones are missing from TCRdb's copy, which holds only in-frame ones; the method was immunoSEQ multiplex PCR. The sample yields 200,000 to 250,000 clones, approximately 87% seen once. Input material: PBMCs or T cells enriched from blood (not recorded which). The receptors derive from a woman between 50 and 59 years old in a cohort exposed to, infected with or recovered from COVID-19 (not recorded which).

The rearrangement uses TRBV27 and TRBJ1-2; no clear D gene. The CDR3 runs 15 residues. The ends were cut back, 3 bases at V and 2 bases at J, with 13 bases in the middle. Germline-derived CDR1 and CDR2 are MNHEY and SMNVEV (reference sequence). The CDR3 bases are TGTGCCAGCAGTTTTCTGAGGGCCCCCAACTATGGCTACACCTTC. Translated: CASSFLRAPNYGYTF.

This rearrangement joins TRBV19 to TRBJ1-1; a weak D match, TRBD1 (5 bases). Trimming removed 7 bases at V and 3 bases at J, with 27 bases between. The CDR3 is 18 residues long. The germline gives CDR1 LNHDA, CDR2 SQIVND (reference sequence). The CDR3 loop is CASMGSGLGAGKDTEAFF. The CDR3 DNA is TGTGCCAGTATGGGTTCGGGTCTAGGGGCAGGAAAGGACACTGAAGCTTTCTTT.

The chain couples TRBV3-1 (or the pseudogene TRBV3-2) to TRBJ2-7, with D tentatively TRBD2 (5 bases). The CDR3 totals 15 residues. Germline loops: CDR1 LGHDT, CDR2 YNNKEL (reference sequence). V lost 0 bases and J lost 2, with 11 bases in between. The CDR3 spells CASSQDREGPYEQYF. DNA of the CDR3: TGTGCCAGCAGCCAAGATCGGGAAGGACCCTACGAGCAGTACTTC.

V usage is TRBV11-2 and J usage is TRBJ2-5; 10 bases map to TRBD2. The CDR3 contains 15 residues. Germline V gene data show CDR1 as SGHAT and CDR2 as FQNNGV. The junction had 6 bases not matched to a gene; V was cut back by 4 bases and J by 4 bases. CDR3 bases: TGTGCCAGCAGCTCGACTAGCGGGCGAGGAGAGACCCAGTACTTC. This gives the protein CASSSTSGRGETQYF.

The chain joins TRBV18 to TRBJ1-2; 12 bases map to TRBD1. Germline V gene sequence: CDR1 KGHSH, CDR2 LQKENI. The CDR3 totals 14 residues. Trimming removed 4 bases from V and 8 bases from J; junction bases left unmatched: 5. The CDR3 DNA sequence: TGTGCCAGCTCACGAAGGGACAGGGGGCTGGGCTACACCTTC. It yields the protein CASSRRDRGLGYTF. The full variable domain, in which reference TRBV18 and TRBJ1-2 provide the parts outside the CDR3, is NAGVMQNPRHLVRRRGQEARLRCSPMKGHSHVYWYRQLPEEGLKFMVYLQKENIIDESGMPKERFSAEFPKEGPSILRIQQVVRGDSAAYFCASSRRDRGLGYTFGSGTRLTVV.

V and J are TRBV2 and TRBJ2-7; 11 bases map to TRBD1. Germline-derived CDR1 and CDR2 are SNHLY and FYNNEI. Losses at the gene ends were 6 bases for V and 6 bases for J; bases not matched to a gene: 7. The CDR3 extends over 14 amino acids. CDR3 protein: CASSGDRGTAEQYF. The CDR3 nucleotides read TGTGCCAGCAGCGGGGACAGGGGGACAGCCGAGCAGTACTTC.

In nucleotides, the CDR3 is TGTGCCAGTAGTATAGGGAGGGTATGGGAGACCCAGTACTTC. It yields the protein CASSIGRVWETQYF. J is TRBJ2-5 and V is TRBV19, with a possible D match to TRBD2 (6 bases). Per the germline V gene, CDR1 is LNHDA and CDR2 is SQIVND (reference sequence). Trimming removed 1 base from V and 5 bases from J, with 11 bases in between. This CDR3 is built from 14 residues.

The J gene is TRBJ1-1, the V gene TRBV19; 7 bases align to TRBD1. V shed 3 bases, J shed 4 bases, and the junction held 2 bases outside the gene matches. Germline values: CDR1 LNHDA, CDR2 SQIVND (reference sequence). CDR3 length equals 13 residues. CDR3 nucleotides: TGTGCCAGTAGTATTGGGACAGCCACTGAAGCTTTCTTT. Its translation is CASSIGTATEAFF.

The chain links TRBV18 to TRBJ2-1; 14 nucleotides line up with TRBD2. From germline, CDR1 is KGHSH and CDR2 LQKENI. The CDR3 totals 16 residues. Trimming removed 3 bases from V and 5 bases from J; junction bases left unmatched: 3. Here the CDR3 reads CASSPRLAGGNNEQFF. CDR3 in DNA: TGTGCCAGCTCACCTAGACTAGCGGGGGGGAACAATGAGCAGTTCTTC.

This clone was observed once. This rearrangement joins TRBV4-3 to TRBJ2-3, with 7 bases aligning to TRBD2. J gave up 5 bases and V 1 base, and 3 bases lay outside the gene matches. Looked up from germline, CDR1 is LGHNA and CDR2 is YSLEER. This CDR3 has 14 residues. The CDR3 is CASSQAGGGDTQYF. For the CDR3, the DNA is TGCGCCAGCAGCCAAGCGGGGGGTGGAGATACGCAGTATTTT.

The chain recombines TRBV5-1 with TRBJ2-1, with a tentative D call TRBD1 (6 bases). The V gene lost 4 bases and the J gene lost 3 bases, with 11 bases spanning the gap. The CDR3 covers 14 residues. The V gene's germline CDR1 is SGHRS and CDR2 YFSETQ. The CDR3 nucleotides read TGCGCCAGCAGCCCAGGGGACAACTACAATGAGCAGTTCTTC. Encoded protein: CASSPGDNYNEQFF.

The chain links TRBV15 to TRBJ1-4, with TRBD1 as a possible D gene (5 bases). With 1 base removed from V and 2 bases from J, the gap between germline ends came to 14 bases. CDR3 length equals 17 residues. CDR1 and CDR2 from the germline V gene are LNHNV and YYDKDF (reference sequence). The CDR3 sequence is CATSRGAPRATNEKLFF. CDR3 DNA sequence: TGTGCCACCAGCAGAGGGGCCCCCAGGGCGACTAATGAAAAACTGTTTTTT.

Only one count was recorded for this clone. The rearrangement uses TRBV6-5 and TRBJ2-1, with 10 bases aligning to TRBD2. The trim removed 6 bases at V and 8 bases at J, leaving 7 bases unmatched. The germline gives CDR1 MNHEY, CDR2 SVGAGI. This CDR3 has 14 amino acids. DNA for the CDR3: TGTGCCAGCAGGAGCGGGGGGGCAGTCGATGAGCAGTTCTTC. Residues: CASRSGGAVDEQFF.

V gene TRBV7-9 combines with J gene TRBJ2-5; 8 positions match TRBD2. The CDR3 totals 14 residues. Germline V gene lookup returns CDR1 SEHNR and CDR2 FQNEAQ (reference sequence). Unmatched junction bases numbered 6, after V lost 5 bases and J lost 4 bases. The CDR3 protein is CASSAGRGGETQYF. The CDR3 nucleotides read TGTGCCAGCAGCGCCGGGAGGGGTGGAGAGACCCAGTACTTC. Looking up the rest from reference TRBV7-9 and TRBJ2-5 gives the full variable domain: DTGVSQNPRHKITKRGQNVTFRCDPISEHNRLYWYRQTLGQGPEFLTYFQNEAQLEKSRLLSDRFSAERPKGSFSTLEIQRTEQGDSAMYLCASSAGRGGETQYFGPGTRLLVL.

CDR3 residues: CASSHRRSSSYEQYF. The CDR3 DNA follows: TGTGCCAGCAGCCACAGGCGATCAAGCTCCTACGAGCAGTACTTC. This chain connects TRBV28 to TRBJ2-7; D is possibly TRBD1 (5 bases). The germline V gene has CDR1 MDHEN and CDR2 SYDVKM. There are 15 residues in the CDR3. Trimming stripped 6 bases from V and 0 bases from J, with 15 bases between.

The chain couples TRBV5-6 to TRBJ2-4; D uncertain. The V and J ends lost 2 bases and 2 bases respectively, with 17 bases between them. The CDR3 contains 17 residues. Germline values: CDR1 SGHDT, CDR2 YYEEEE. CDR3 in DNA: TGTGCCAGCAGCTTTCCGGCTTATACCACTACCAAAAACATTCAGTACTTC. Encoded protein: CASSFPAYTTTKNIQYF.

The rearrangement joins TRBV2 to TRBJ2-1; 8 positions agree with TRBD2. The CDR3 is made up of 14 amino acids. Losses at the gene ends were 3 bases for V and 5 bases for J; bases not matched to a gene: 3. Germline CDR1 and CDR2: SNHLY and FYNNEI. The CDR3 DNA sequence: TGTGCCAGCAGTGACTGGCGGGGGGACAATGAGCAGTTCTTC. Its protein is CASSDWRGDNEQFF.

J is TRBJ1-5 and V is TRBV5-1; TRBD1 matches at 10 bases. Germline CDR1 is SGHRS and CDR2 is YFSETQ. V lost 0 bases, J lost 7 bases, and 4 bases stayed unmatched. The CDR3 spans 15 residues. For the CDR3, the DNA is TGCGCCAGCAGCTTGGCCGGACAGGGGGAACAGCCCCAGCATTTT. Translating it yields CASSLAGQGEQPQHF.

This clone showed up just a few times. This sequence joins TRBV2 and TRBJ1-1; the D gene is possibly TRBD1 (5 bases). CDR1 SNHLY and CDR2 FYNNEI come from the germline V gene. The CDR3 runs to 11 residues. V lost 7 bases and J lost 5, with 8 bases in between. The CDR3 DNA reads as TGTGCCAGCAAAAGGGGAACTGAAGCTTTCTTT. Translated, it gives CASKRGTEAFF.

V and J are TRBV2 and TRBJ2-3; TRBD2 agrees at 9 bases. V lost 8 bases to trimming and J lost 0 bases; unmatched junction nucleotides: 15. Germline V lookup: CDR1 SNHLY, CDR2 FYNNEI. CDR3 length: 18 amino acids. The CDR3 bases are TGTGCCAGCCGGGATAGCGGGGGCCCCTACGCTAGCACAGATACGCAGTATTTT. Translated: CASRDSGGPYASTDTQYF.

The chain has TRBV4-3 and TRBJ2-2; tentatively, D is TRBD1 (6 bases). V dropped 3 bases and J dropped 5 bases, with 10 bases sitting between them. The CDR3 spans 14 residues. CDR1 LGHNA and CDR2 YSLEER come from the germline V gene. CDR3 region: CASSHRGPTGELFF. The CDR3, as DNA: TGCGCCAGCAGCCACAGGGGTCCGACCGGGGAGCTGTTTTTT.

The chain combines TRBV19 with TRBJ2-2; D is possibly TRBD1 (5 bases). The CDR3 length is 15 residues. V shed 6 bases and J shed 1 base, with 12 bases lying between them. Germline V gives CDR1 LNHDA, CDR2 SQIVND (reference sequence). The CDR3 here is CASSLTAMNTGELFF. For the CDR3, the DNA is TGTGCCAGTAGCCTGACAGCGATGAACACCGGGGAGCTGTTTTTT. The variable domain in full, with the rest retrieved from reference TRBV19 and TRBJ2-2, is DGGITQSPKYLFRKEGQNVTLSCEQNLNHDAMYWYRQDPGQGLRLIYYSQIVNDFQKGDIAEGYSVSREKKESFPLTVTSAQKNPTAFYLCASSLTAMNTGELFFGEGSRLTVL.

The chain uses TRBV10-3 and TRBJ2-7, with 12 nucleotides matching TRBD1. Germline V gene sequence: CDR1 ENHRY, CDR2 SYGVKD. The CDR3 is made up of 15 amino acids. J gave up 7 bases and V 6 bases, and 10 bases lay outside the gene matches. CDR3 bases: TGTGCCATCAGACAACCGGGACAGGGGGCAGGAGAGCAGTACTTC. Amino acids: CAIRQPGQGAGEQYF.

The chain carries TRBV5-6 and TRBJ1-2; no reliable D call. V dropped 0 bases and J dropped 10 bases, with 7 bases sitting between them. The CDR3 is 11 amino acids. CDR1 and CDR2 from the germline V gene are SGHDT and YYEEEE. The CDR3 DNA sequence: TGTGCCAGCAGCTTGGGCGGTATCTACACCTTC. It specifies CASSLGGIYTF.

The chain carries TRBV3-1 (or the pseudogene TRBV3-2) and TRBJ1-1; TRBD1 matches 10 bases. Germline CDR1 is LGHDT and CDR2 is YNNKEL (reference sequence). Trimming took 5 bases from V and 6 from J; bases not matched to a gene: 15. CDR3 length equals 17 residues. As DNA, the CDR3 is TGTGCCAGCAGCACCCCCTGGGACAGGGGAGGCTACCCTGAAGCTTTCTTT. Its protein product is CASSTPWDRGGYPEAFF.

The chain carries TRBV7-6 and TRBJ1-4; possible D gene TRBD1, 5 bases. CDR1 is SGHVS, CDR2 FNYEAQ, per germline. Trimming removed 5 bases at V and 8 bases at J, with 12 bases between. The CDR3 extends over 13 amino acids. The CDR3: CASSAGYGEKLFF. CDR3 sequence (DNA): TGTGCCAGCAGCGCAGGGTATGGGGAAAAACTGTTTTTT.

CDR3 region: CAIKGSSTDTQYF. In DNA form, the CDR3 reads TGTGCCATCAAGGGGTCCAGCACAGATACGCAGTATTTT. This chain uses TRBV10-3 with TRBJ2-3; maybe TRBD1 (5 bases). The germline V gene has CDR1 ENHRY and CDR2 SYGVKD. There are 13 residues in the CDR3. With 7 bases removed from V and 0 bases from J, the gap between germline ends came to 8 bases.

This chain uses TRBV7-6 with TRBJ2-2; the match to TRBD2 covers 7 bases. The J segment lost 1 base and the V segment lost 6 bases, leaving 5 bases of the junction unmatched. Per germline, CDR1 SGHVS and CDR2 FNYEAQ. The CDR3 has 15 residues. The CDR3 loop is CASRPERENTGELFF. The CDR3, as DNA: TGTGCCAGCAGACCCGAGCGGGAGAACACCGGGGAGCTGTTTTTT.

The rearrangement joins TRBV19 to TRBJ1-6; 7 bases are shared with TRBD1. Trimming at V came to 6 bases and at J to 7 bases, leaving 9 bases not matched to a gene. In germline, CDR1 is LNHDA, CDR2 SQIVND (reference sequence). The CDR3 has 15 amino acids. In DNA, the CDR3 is TGTGCCAGTAGATCGATACAGGGGAGGAATTCACCCCTCCACTTT. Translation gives CASRSIQGRNSPLHF.

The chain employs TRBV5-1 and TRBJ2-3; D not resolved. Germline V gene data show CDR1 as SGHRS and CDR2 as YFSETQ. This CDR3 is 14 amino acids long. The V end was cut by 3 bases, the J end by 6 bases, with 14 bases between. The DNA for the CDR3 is TGCGCCAGCAGCTCTGACACCGTTTACGATACGCAGTATTTT. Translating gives CASSSDTVYDTQYF.

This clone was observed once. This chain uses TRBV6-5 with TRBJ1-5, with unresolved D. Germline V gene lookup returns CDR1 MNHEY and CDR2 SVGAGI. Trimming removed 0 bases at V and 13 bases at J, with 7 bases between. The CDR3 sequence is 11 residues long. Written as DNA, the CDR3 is TGTGCCAGCAGTTACTCGGCGGGACAGCATTTT. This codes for CASSYSAGQHF.

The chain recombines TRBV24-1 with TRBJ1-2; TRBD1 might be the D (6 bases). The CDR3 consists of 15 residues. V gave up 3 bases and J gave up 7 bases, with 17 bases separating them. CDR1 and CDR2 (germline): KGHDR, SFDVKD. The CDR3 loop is CATSDPGRGAVGYTF. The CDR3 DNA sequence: TGTGCCACCAGTGATCCTGGACGGGGGGCGGTTGGCTACACCTTC.